The entry below gives a single TCR beta chain sequence along with its context. This sample was taken from a study of blood T cell repertoires in COVID-19. Whole-study context: The samples span acute and convalescent COVID-19 from the United States, Italy and Spain. PBMCs, B-cell-depleted T cells, or T cells were the source of the cDNA or gDNA that made up the material.

Study processing details: Amplification of reference gene primers provided the estimated nucleated cell counts. Only in-frame clones appear in the TCRdb table, and some are missing; sequencing was by immunoSEQ multiplex PCR. That table supplies the V and J calls and clone size; D and trimming were determined from the DNA. The top ten hold about 6% of the sample, which has approximately 350,000 clones, over 70% seen once. CDR1 and CDR2 (germline): MNHEY, SMNVEV (reference sequence). V was clipped by 2 bases and J by 2 bases, with 8 bases between them. The CDR3 loop spans 14 amino acids. The sequenced sample consisted of peripheral blood. The TCR was taken from a woman aged 45 to 65 with COVID-19, enrolled during active disease. The V and J genes are TRBV27 and TRBJ2-3; D gene uncertain. CDR3 sequence: CASSLMASTDTQYF. Here the CDR3 DNA reads TGTGCCAGCAGTTTAATGGCTTCCACAGATACGCAGTATTTT.